This TCR beta chain emerged from a study of blood T cell repertoires in COVID-19. Study at large: COVID-19 samples from acute and convalescent phases originated in the United States, Italy and Spain. T cells, B-cell-depleted T cells, or PBMCs provided the cDNA or gDNA that served as material.

The CDR3 totals 17 residues. Trimming took 0 bases from V and 2 from J; bases not matched to a gene: 4. The germline V gene has CDR1 SGDLS and CDR2 YYNGEE. In the source study's methods: Quantification of nucleated cells was approximated via reference gene primer amplification. Method: immunoSEQ multiplex PCR; TCRdb's copy keeps in-frame clones and lacks some. V and J calls and clone size are as listed in that table; D and trimming were resolved from the DNA. The sample has 250,000 to 300,000 clones, roughly 79% seen once. This clone was observed many times. The sequence was obtained from a woman aged 60 to 75 with active or convalescent COVID-19. The V call is TRBV9, the J call TRBJ2-1, with TRBD2 matching over 11 bases. The sample consisted of peripheral blood. CDR3 DNA sequence: TGTGCCAGCAGCGTAGATAGTAGCGGGGGGGCCTACAATGAGCAGTTCTTC. Its protein is CASSVDSSGGAYNEQFF.